Listed below are T cell receptor beta chains from one sample, sequenced in a study of blood T cell repertoires in COVID-19. Some clones are missing from TCRdb's copy, which holds only in-frame ones; the method was immunoSEQ multiplex PCR. Seen here are 240,000 or so clones, about 82% observed once, and the top ten hold roughly 1.9%. Sequencing was performed on PBMCs or T cells enriched from blood (not recorded which). The receptors derive from a woman in her fifties or sixties who had recovered from COVID-19. Each CDR3 is given with its conserved first and last residue.

j_call v_call cdr3_aa
TRBJ1-1 TRBV5-8 CASSLVTPVKAFF
TRBJ2-7 TRBV15 CATSRNPGGGRSYEQYF
TRBJ1-6 TRBV30 CAWIGGDGYNSPLHF
TRBJ2-3 TRBV6-5 CASRLGLASTDTQYF
TRBJ1-4 TRBV2 CASRRQGGGEKLFF
TRBJ2-1 TRBV7-6 CASSLPQRGGETGSYNEQFF
TRBJ1-5 TRBV30 CAWTSSVYNQPQHF
TRBJ1-4 TRBV5-1 CASSFARTTPNEKLFF
TRBJ1-2 TRBV29-1 CSSREGYGYTF
TRBJ2-3 TRBV6-4 CASSEGEGSTDTQYF
TRBJ1-2 TRBV12-3/TRBV12-4 CASSFSRTGYTF
TRBJ2-2 TRBV5-6 CATFLAGTGELFF
TRBJ2-1 TRBV9 CASSVMAGENEQFF
TRBJ1-6 TRBV4-3 CASSQDYRRLEAYNSPLHF
TRBJ1-4 TRBV5-1 CASSPLQYNEKLFF
TRBJ1-2 TRBV30 CAWTRQGHYGYTF
TRBJ2-2 TRBV6-5 CASSLLSGGAGELFF
TRBJ2-1 TRBV2 CASSGRSYNEQFF
TRBJ1-6 TRBV9 CASSAWGGTGSPLHF
TRBJ1-1 TRBV28 CASRLGGGTEAFF
TRBJ2-3 TRBV7-9 CASSLAGGRTDTQYF
TRBJ2-3 TRBV6-2/TRBV6-3 CASSQTSVTDTQYF
TRBJ2-1 TRBV30 CAWRLPGALGNEQFF
TRBJ2-1 TRBV13 CASSFRDSRGHEQFF
TRBJ1-1 TRBV6-5 CASSLQGPTEAFF
TRBJ2-7 TRBV27 CASGGQSSYEQYF
TRBJ1-4 TRBV5-1 CASSLGLIVLPRQVEKLFF
TRBJ2-3 TRBV2 CASSELQGVRTDTQYF
TRBJ2-3 TRBV24-1 CATSVGGRDLDTQYF
TRBJ1-1 TRBV19 CASSALQGSTEAFF
TRBJ1-4 TRBV4-3 CASSQDLGGPRNEKLFF
TRBJ2-5 TRBV7-3 CASSLGGGALGTQYF
TRBJ1-2 TRBV2 CASSEMRALNNYGYTF
TRBJ2-7 TRBV4-1 CASSQVLGHYEQYF
TRBJ2-5 TRBV29-1 CSGGQGGETQYF
TRBJ1-4 TRBV12-5 CASGFSSGTGSEKLFF
TRBJ2-3 TRBV27 CASSPLGRSDTQYF
TRBJ1-1 TRBV7-3 CASSFTGTGEGTEAFF
TRBJ1-5 TRBV27 CASRQTGGNQPQHF
TRBJ1-1 TRBV29-1 CSGVESSPGKAFF
TRBJ2-7 TRBV19 CASRITGGREQYF
TRBJ2-5 TRBV4-1 CASSQGTGFFQGETQYF
TRBJ2-2 TRBV3-1/TRBV3-2 CASSLRVGTGELFF
TRBJ1-2 TRBV18 CASSPPGTGARNYGYTF
TRBJ2-3 TRBV6-5 CASSYSSRVTDTQYF
TRBJ2-7 TRBV7-2 CASQPVKLPPYEQYF
TRBJ2-7 TRBV19 CASSTLKRGSYEQYF
TRBJ2-7 TRBV13 CASSKEDSPYEQYF
TRBJ2-7 TRBV6-5 CASSYRQGYEQYF
TRBJ2-7 TRBV10-2 CASRTAGGLYEQYF
TRBJ2-3 TRBV28 CASSFLGTSGIGTDTQYF
TRBJ2-1 TRBV7-3 CASSRTGLNTLSYNEQFF
TRBJ1-2 TRBV14 CASSQGTGGFGYTF
TRBJ2-1 TRBV28 CASLAGFGGEQFF